A few counts support the clone carrying this TCR beta chain. Its antigen remains unidentified. The authors carried out high-throughput sequencing of TCR beta. They applied it to CD8+ and CD4+ T cells obtained from blood. While CD8+ and CD4+ T cells were isolated negatively, TEMRA cells were enriched by FACS. The sample originates from a study of CD8 T cells in Susac syndrome. Study conclusions and caveats: The study recognized that the number of individuals in its TCR sequencing and HLA analysis was relatively small.

A quantity of about 0.5 to 1 ug RNA underwent reverse transcription using random hexamers. By means of immunoSEQ multiplex PCR, TCR beta CDR3 spanning 54 Vbeta and 13 Jbeta underwent amplification. TCRdb analysed the immunoSEQ multiplex PCR reads with MiXCR anew, one entry per CDR3 protein. The sample lists about 300,000 distinct CDR3 sequences, 75% to 90% occurring once. The CDR3 runs 14 residues. CDR1 and CDR2 from the germline V gene are SNHLY and FYNNEI. The V gene end was trimmed by 8 bases and the J gene end by 3 bases; junction bases not matched to a gene: 7. The rearrangement links TRBV2 to TRBJ1-1; TRBD1 matches at 9 bases. Material for sequencing was CD8+ T cells from PBMCs. The TCR sequence derives from a human donor with multiple sclerosis. CDR3 DNA: TGTGCCAGCGGGACAGGGAGTTACGACACTGAAGCTTTCTTT. As protein: CASGTGSYDTEAFF.